The table lists the clone carrying this T cell receptor (beta chain) with many counts. Its antigen is not identified. The CDR3 end is not reached by the read, which stops 3 residues before it; the germline J gene fills it in. Caucasian heritage predominated among both patients and controls. Donors gave roughly 4.5 to 9 ml heparinized peripheral whole blood. This sample is drawn from a study of T cell clonality in common variable immunodeficiency. The CDR3 covers 15 residues. Germline CDR1 and CDR2: SGHTA and FQGTGA. The V end lost 0 bases, the J end lost 3 bases, and 11 bases lay between the germline ends. Study-wide results and caveats: Fewer deletions and N-nucleotide insertions were reportedly seen in common variable immunodeficiency TCR beta sequences. TCRbeta clonality was increased in CVID versus healthy controls.

The repertoire was sequenced with immunoSEQ multiplex PCR; TCRdb's copy has only in-frame clones and lacks some. The specimen has roughly 79,000 clones, none found just once. The TCR comes from a person aged 18 to 75 in good health. The material sequenced was peripheral blood mononuclear cells. The chain combines TRBV7-3 with TRBJ1-2, with D perhaps TRBD1 (6 bases). The DNA read from the CDR3 is TGTGCCAGCAGCTTAACGGCACAGGGAGACTATGGC. This codes for CASSLTAQGDYG. From start to end, the CDR3 is CASSLTAQGDYGYTF.